The 30 T cell receptor beta chains below were found in one sample sequenced in a study of T cells in Graves' hyperthyroidism and ophthalmopathy. RNA transcripts gave rise to amplified TCR beta CDR3 regions. The HTBI set primed first-round TCR CDR3 RT-PCR. TCRdb reprocessed the multiplex PCR reads via MiXCR and lists one record per CDR3 protein. Of over 200,000 distinct CDR3 sequences in the sample, about a sixth were seen once. Material for sequencing was blood. These receptors were collected from a man aged 40-49 years with Graves' hyperthyroidism.

This clonotype was observed many times. This chain links TRBV19 with TRBJ1-1; D possibly corresponds to TRBD1 (6 bases). CDR1 and CDR2 from the germline V gene are LNHDA and SQIVND (reference sequence). The V end was cut by 5 bases, the J end by 1 base, with 20 bases between. The CDR3 covers 17 residues. CDR3 region: CASSPRGGGRTNTEAFF. The CDR3 nucleotides are TGTGCCAGTAGTCCCCGAGGCGGGGGCCGAACGAACACTGAAGCTTTCTTT.

The CDR3 loop is CASNFIGAGTEAFF. The CDR3 DNA reads TGTGCCAGCAACTTTATAGGGGCTGGCACTGAAGCTTTCTTT. This chain uses TRBV5-6 with TRBJ1-1, with D maybe TRBD1 (5 bases). V gave up 6 bases and J gave up 4 bases, with 16 bases separating them. The CDR3 contains 14 residues. Germline V gives CDR1 SGHDT, CDR2 YYEEEE.

This clonotype was counted at least ten times. The rearrangement links TRBV7-8 to TRBJ1-5, with 7 bases aligning to TRBD1. The CDR3 is made up of 15 amino acids. J lost 6 bases, V lost 0 bases, and 5 bases had no gene match. Germline V CDR1 and CDR2: SGHVS, FQNEAQ. This CDR3 reads CASSLAIGGGQPQHF. The DNA for the CDR3 is TGTGCCAGCAGCTTAGCGATAGGGGGCGGTCAGCCCCAGCATTTT.

In this sample, this clonotype turned up many times. The chain combines TRBV11-1 with TRBJ2-4; 8 bases fit TRBD2. The V segment lost 5 bases and the J segment 2 bases; nucleotides outside the gene matches: 20. Germline V gene data show CDR1 as SGHAT and CDR2 as FQDESV (reference sequence). The CDR3 length is 20 residues. CDR3 loop: CASSPPGGSGGPRPKNIQYF. The DNA of the CDR3 is TGTGCCAGCAGCCCACCGGGGGGGTCCGGCGGGCCCAGACCCAAAAACATTCAGTACTTC. Full variable domain (outside the CDR3, taken from reference TRBV11-1 and TRBJ2-4): EAEVAQSPRYKITEKSQAVAFWCDPISGHATLYWYRQILGQGPELLVQFQDESVVDDSQLPKDRFSAERLKGVDSTLKIQPAELGDSAMYLCASSPPGGSGGPRPKNIQYFGAGTRLSVL.

There are many counts of this clonotype. The chain carries TRBV12-3 or TRBV12-4 and TRBJ1-2; no clear D gene. This CDR3 comprises 16 residues. V lost 6 bases to trimming and J lost 2 bases, with 19 bases between them. CDR3 sequence (DNA): TGTGCCAGCAGGTTCCGGACCGGGGTAACGAACTATGGCTACACCTTC. This sequence encodes CASRFRTGVTNYGYTF.

The V call is TRBV12-3 or TRBV12-4, the J call TRBJ1-1, with D unresolved. V was pared by 6 bases and J by 4 bases, with 12 bases between. The CDR3 spans 13 residues. The CDR3 sequence: CASSPLGGTEAFF. The CDR3 DNA reads as TGTGCCAGCAGCCCCCTGGGAGGCACTGAAGCTTTCTTT.

The chain is built from TRBV14 and TRBJ2-1, with TRBD2 identical over 7 bases. This CDR3 has 14 amino acids. V lost 1 base and J lost 13; bases outside the gene matches: 10. Germline V gene lookup returns CDR1 SGHDN and CDR2 FVKESK. In DNA, the CDR3 is TGTGCCAGCAGCCAAGTGTTAGCGGGCGGCTCTCAGTTCTTC. It specifies CASSQVLAGGSQFF.

Ten or more counts support this clonotype. V gene TRBV29-1 combines with J gene TRBJ1-1, with D hard to call. V was clipped by 4 bases and J by 1 base, with 7 bases between them. CDR3 length equals 12 residues. Germline assignment: CDR1 SQVTM and CDR2 ANQGSEA. In DNA, the CDR3 is TGCAGCGTTGCTGCTACGAACACTGAAGCTTTCTTT. The encoded protein is CSVAATNTEAFF.

This clonotype was counted at least ten times. The rearrangement links TRBV2 to TRBJ2-5, with D possibly being TRBD1 (6 bases). The CDR3 is 15 amino acids. Trimming took off 6 bases at V and 5 bases at J, with 19 bases between the two ends. Germline-derived CDR1 and CDR2 are SNHLY and FYNNEI. This chain's CDR3 is CASRQGGQGGETQYF. The CDR3 coding sequence is TGTGCCAGCAGGCAAGGGGGTCAGGGCGGGGAGACCCAGTACTTC.

This clonotype occurred a few times. The chain has TRBV7-9 and TRBJ2-1; 13 nucleotides agree with TRBD2. There are 16 residues in the CDR3. Germline CDR1 SEHNR, CDR2 FQNEAQ (reference sequence). The ends lost 5 bases at V and 8 bases at J; junction bases unmatched: 9. In DNA form, the CDR3 reads TGTGCCAGCAGCCACCCCACTAGCGGGGGGGATGATGAGCAGTTCTTC. Residues: CASSHPTSGGDDEQFF.

This clonotype was found many times. The CDR3 spells CASSLAGLKQETQYF. CDR3 DNA sequence: TGTGCCAGCAGTTTGGCAGGGTTGAAACAAGAGACCCAGTACTTC. The chain employs TRBV28 and TRBJ2-5; a weak D match, TRBD1 (5 bases). This CDR3 has 15 residues. Germline CDR1 and CDR2: MDHEN and SYDVKM. V gave up 3 bases and J gave up 2 bases, with 13 bases separating them.

This clonotype was detected ten times or more. This sequence joins TRBV5-1 and TRBJ2-3; TRBD1 is a possible D gene (6 bases). Germline CDR1 is SGHRS and CDR2 is YFSETQ. Trimming removed 0 bases from V and 3 bases from J, with 14 bases in between. This CDR3 spans 16 amino acids. The CDR3 sequence is CASSLAGQTVTDTQYF. DNA of the CDR3: TGCGCCAGCAGCTTGGCCGGACAGACGGTGACAGATACGCAGTATTTT.

This clonotype was seen ten or more times. The J gene is TRBJ2-5, the V gene TRBV12-3 or TRBV12-4, with 13 bases lining up with TRBD2. CDR3 length: 15 amino acids. V lost 5 bases and J lost 5; bases outside the gene matches: 5. CDR3 region: CASSRTSGGWETQYF. CDR3 DNA: TGTGCCAGCAGTAGGACTAGCGGGGGCTGGGAGACCCAGTACTTC.

This clonotype was counted ten times or more. The chain recombines TRBV29-1 with TRBJ1-1; 12 nucleotides agree with TRBD1. V dropped 6 bases and J dropped 4; count of bases not matched to a gene: 9. The CDR3 totals 15 residues. Germline V CDR1 and CDR2: SQVTM, ANQGSEA. This CDR3 is CSVMGTGGGGTEAFF. The CDR3 DNA reads TGCAGCGTGATGGGGACAGGGGGCGGTGGCACTGAAGCTTTCTTT.

This clonotype was recorded many times. This rearrangement joins TRBV5-6 to TRBJ1-1; D unclear. Deletions cut 4 bases from V and 7 bases from J, with 14 bases between. The CDR3 runs to 13 residues. The germline V gene encodes CDR1 SGHDT and CDR2 YYEEEE. The CDR3 loop is CASSTIRRDEAFF. DNA for the CDR3: TGTGCCAGCAGCACGATTAGGAGGGATGAAGCTTTCTTT. Filled out from reference TRBV5-6 and TRBJ1-1, the complete variable domain reads DAGVTQSPTHLIKTRGQQVTLRCSPKSGHDTVSWYQQALGQGPQFIFQYYEEEERQRGNFPDRFSGHQFPNYSSELNVNALLLGDSALYLCASSTIRRDEAFFGQGTRLTVV.

This clonotype was seen at least ten times. The chain joins TRBV6-1 to TRBJ2-6, with unresolved D. V lost 5 bases and J lost 0, with 5 bases in between. Germline values: CDR1 MNHNS, CDR2 SASEGT. The CDR3 is 14 residues long. CDR3 sequence reads: CASSPFSGANVLTF. CDR3 in DNA: TGTGCCAGCAGTCCCTTCTCTGGGGCCAACGTCCTGACTTTC.

This clonotype showed up just a few times. V and J are TRBV7-8 and TRBJ1-5; 8 bases are a match to TRBD1. Germline CDR1 SGHVS, CDR2 FQNEAQ. The V gene end was trimmed by 5 bases and the J gene end by 0 bases; junction bases not matched to a gene: 9. The CDR3 has 17 amino acids. The CDR3 coding sequence is TGTGCCAGCAGCCAAACGAGGACAGGGCATAGCAATCAGCCCCAGCATTTT. Protein product: CASSQTRTGHSNQPQHF.

The chain employs TRBV20-1 and TRBJ2-6, with 7 bases identical to TRBD1. CDR3 size: 15 residues. V lost 4 bases to trimming and J lost 2 bases; unmatched junction nucleotides: 5. Germline assignment: CDR1 DFQATT and CDR2 SNEGSKA (reference sequence). CDR3 in amino acids: CSANHRGTGANVLTF. CDR3 bases: TGCAGTGCTAATCACAGGGGAACTGGGGCCAACGTCCTGACTTTC.

This clonotype was seen repeatedly, ten times or more. This chain uses TRBV2 with TRBJ2-7; weak D call: TRBD2 (6 bases). CDR1 and CDR2 from the germline V gene are SNHLY and FYNNEI. This CDR3 has 14 amino acids. With 6 bases removed from V and 2 bases from J, the gap between germline ends came to 14 bases. Here the CDR3 DNA reads TGTGCCAGCAGGTACCGGGAGCTCACCTACGAGCAGTACTTC. It codes for CASRYRELTYEQYF.

The table lists this clonotype with many counts. The chain links TRBV2 to TRBJ2-3; the match to TRBD1 covers 11 bases. The germline V gene has CDR1 SNHLY and CDR2 FYNNEI. CDR3 length: 14 residues. V trimming: 8 bases; J trimming: 4 bases; junction bases outside the gene matches: 5. The CDR3 here is CASGGQGDSDTQYF. The CDR3 DNA follows: TGTGCCAGCGGGGGACAGGGGGATTCAGATACGCAGTATTTT.

This clonotype was seen ten or more times. The rearrangement links TRBV29-1 to TRBJ2-1; 11 bases are shared with TRBD2. CDR1 and CDR2 from the germline V gene are SQVTM and ANQGSEA. CDR3 length equals 14 residues. The trim removed 5 bases at V and 5 bases at J, leaving 5 bases unmatched. The CDR3 bases are TGCAGCGTTCTAGCGGGGGGCCTAGACAATGAGCAGTTCTTC. This translates into CSVLAGGLDNEQFF.

The chain combines TRBV18 with TRBJ2-6, with TRBD1 identical over 7 bases. J was trimmed by 4 bases and V by 4 bases; bases with no gene match: 7. Per the germline V gene, CDR1 is KGHSH and CDR2 is LQKENI. This CDR3 has 16 amino acids. The CDR3 protein is CASSQQQGRGANVLTF. The CDR3 bases are TGTGCCAGCTCACAACAACAGGGGCGCGGGGCCAACGTCCTGACTTTC.

This clonotype came up a few times. The chain has TRBV25-1 and TRBJ1-1, with TRBD1 matching over 9 bases. CDR1 and CDR2 (germline): MGHDK, SYGVNS. The V and J ends lost 1 base and 6 bases, in that order; junction bases with no gene match: 3. This CDR3 comprises 14 residues. As DNA, the CDR3 is TGTGCCAGCAGTGAATTGGGACAGGGATCTGAAGCTTTCTTT. Encoded protein: CASSELGQGSEAFF. The full variable domain, completed using reference TRBV25-1 and TRBJ1-1, is EADIYQTPRYLVIGTGKKITLECSQTMGHDKMYWYQQDPGMELHLIHYSYGVNSTEKGDLSSESTVSRIRTEHFPLTLESARPSHTSQYLCASSELGQGSEAFFGQGTRLTVV.

In its sample, this clonotype was seen many times. The genes are TRBV20-1 and TRBJ1-5, with 7 bases aligning to TRBD1. V lost 3 bases and J lost 2; bases outside the gene matches: 10. The CDR3 contains 16 residues. Germline V gene sequence: CDR1 DFQATT, CDR2 SNEGSKA (reference sequence). CDR3 sequence: CSARRTGVHGNQPQHF. CDR3 in DNA: TGCAGTGCTAGGCGGACAGGAGTTCACGGCAATCAGCCCCAGCATTTT.

This clonotype was recorded only once. The chain employs TRBV2 and TRBJ2-7; D gene uncertain. CDR1 is SNHLY, CDR2 FYNNEI, per germline. CDR3 length: 13 amino acids. Trimming shortened V by 4 bases and J by 3 bases, and 10 bases separated the two germline ends. The CDR3 DNA reads as TGTGCCAGCAGTGTTAGGCCATTCTACGAGCAGTACTTC. This sequence encodes CASSVRPFYEQYF.

This clonotype was seen ten or more times. The chain employs TRBV3-1 and TRBJ2-5; 8 bases fit TRBD1. Germline-derived CDR1 and CDR2 are LGHDT and YNNKEL (reference sequence). The CDR3 spans 15 residues. V was clipped by 1 base and J by 7 bases; unmatched bases: 8. The CDR3 bases are TGTGCCAGCAGCCAAGGGACAGGGTCGGCGGTGACCCAGTACTTC. As protein: CASSQGTGSAVTQYF.

This clonotype came up many times. The chain recombines TRBV5-8 with TRBJ2-3; no clear D. The CDR3 totals 14 residues. In germline, CDR1 is SGHTS, CDR2 YDEGEE. With 0 bases removed from V and 5 bases from J, the gap between germline ends came to 10 bases. Here the CDR3 DNA reads TGTGCCAGCAGCTTGGGGGTTTCGGGAGATACGCAGTATTTT. Protein sequence: CASSLGVSGDTQYF.

The chain couples TRBV10-3 to TRBJ1-6, with TRBD1 matching over 10 bases. Germline loops: CDR1 ENHRY, CDR2 SYGVKD. The CDR3 runs to 15 residues. Trimming at V came to 3 bases and at J to 8 bases, leaving 4 bases not matched to a gene. DNA for the CDR3: TGTGCCATCAGTGACCTAGACAGGGGGCATTCACCCCTCCACTTT. Translating gives CAISDLDRGHSPLHF.

On this clonotype: A read error may explain this, as a much larger clone is one base away. The gene calls are TRBV6-2 or TRBV6-3 and TRBJ2-1; D unclear. Germline V lookup: CDR1 MNHEY, CDR2 SVGEGT. The CDR3 contains 13 residues. The V end was cut by 4 bases, the J end by 6 bases, with 10 bases between. CDR3 sequence (DNA): TGTGCCAGCAGTTGCATAAGGGTCAATGAGCAGTTCTTC. Translating gives CASSCIRVNEQFF.

This chain connects TRBV19 to TRBJ1-4; the D gene is possibly TRBD1 (5 bases). Germline values: CDR1 LNHDA, CDR2 SQIVND (reference sequence). The CDR3 extends over 14 amino acids. Trimming removed 3 bases from V and 7 bases from J, with 12 bases in between. For the CDR3, the DNA is TGTGCCAGTAGTATTCGGGGCCAAACTGAAAAACTGTTTTTT. Residues: CASSIRGQTEKLFF.